One sample yielded the 20 T cell receptor beta chains listed below, sequenced in a study of Tregs in tolerant kidney transplant recipients. Assay: immunoSEQ multiplex PCR; the TCRdb copy retains only in-frame clones and omits some. This sample carries fewer than 20,000 clones, 65% to 90% of them seen once, and the ten largest clones take 2% to 3%. The source material was Tregs from blood. Receptors originate from a human donor in good health.

This chain connects TRBV7-9 to TRBJ2-5, with TRBD2 matching 8 bases. The germline CDR1 and CDR2 sequences are SEHNR and FQNEAQ (reference sequence). Trimming at V came to 3 bases and at J to 5 bases, leaving 8 bases not matched to a gene. There are 15 residues in the CDR3. The CDR3 sequence is CASSFREGRGETQYF. The CDR3 bases are TGTGCCAGCAGCTTCCGGGAGGGCCGGGGGGAGACCCAGTACTTC.

J is TRBJ1-2 and V is TRBV5-3; no reliable D call. TRBV5-3 is sorted into the ORF group, with uncertain function. Trimming removed 0 bases at V and 6 bases at J, with 18 bases between. CDR3 size: 16 residues. The CDR3 coding sequence is TGTGCCAGAAGCTTGGCCTGGGTACGTCGTGAGCATGGCTACACCTTC. It translates to CARSLAWVRREHGYTF.

The rearrangement joins TRBV7-8 to TRBJ1-2; 7 bases match TRBD1. The CDR3 sequence is 19 residues long. Germline V gene lookup returns CDR1 SGHVS and CDR2 FQNEAQ. With V trimmed by 0 bases and J by 5 bases, 18 bases remained unmatched. The CDR3 DNA follows: TGTGCCAGCAGCTTAGCGCTATTTCGAGGGGACAGCATATCTTATGGCTACACCTTC. Translation: CASSLALFRGDSISYGYTF.

The gene calls are TRBV5-1 and TRBJ1-1; tentative D call: TRBD1 (5 bases). V lost 0 bases and J 4 bases, leaving 13 bases between the germline ends. Germline V gives CDR1 SGHRS, CDR2 YFSETQ. This CDR3 has 15 amino acids. Here the CDR3 DNA reads TGCGCCAGCAGCTTGGCGGGAGGGAGGGGCACTGAAGCTTTCTTT. This codes for CASSLAGGRGTEAFF.

The rearrangement joins TRBV6-6 to TRBJ1-5, with D perhaps matching TRBD1 (5 bases). The CDR3 is 14 amino acids. Germline V lookup: CDR1 MNHNY, CDR2 SVGAGI (reference sequence). Trimming took 1 base from V and 5 from J, leaving 9 bases between them. The CDR3 here is CASSYWGFDQPQHF. CDR3 nucleotides: TGTGCCAGCAGTTACTGGGGGTTCGATCAGCCCCAGCATTTT.

This chain links TRBV11-2 with TRBJ2-7; no reliable D call. The CDR3 has 17 residues. The germline gives CDR1 SGHAT, CDR2 FQNNGV. Trimming removed 2 bases from V and 2 bases from J, with 19 bases in between. Here the CDR3 DNA reads TGTGCCAGCAGCTTAAGTCATTCCCTGGGCTTCCCCTACGAGCAGTACTTC. It is translated as CASSLSHSLGFPYEQYF.

The V and J genes are TRBV18 and TRBJ2-3, with D hard to call. CDR1 is KGHSH, CDR2 LQKENI, per germline. CDR3 length: 20 residues. V lost 0 bases and J lost 0, with 22 bases in between. This CDR3 reads CASSPPAASAPLLSTDTQYF. The CDR3 coding sequence is TGTGCCAGCTCACCACCGGCGGCAAGTGCCCCATTGCTTAGCACAGATACGCAGTATTTT.

The CDR3, as DNA: TGTGCCAGCAGCTCGCGGGGGGCGAGGAACACTGAAGCTTTCTTT. It is translated as CASSSRGARNTEAFF. V and J are TRBV11-2 and TRBJ1-1; D perhaps matches TRBD1 (6 bases). Looked up from germline, CDR1 is SGHAT and CDR2 is FQNNGV. Trimming removed 4 bases from V and 1 base from J, with 13 bases in between. The CDR3 is 15 residues long.

The rearrangement uses TRBV6-5 and TRBJ1-5; D ambiguous. Per the germline V gene, CDR1 is MNHEY and CDR2 is SVGAGI. CDR3 length: 13 residues. V shed 2 bases and J shed 5 bases, with 7 bases lying between them. For the CDR3, the DNA is TGTGCCAGCAGTTACAATAGAGATCAGCCCCAGCATTTT. Translated: CASSYNRDQPQHF.

This clone was recorded once. The V gene is TRBV18, the J gene TRBJ2-6; 9 bases align to TRBD2. Germline CDR1 reads KGHSH; CDR2 reads LQKENI. V lost 3 bases and J lost 0; bases outside the gene matches: 6. The CDR3 has 18 residues. As DNA, the CDR3 is TGTGCCAGCTCACCCCCTAGCGGGGCGATCTCTGGGGCCAACGTCCTGACTTTC. It encodes CASSPPSGAISGANVLTF.

In its sample, this clone was seen once. The V and J genes are TRBV7-2 and TRBJ2-3; D gene uncertain. The V gene's germline CDR1 is SGHTA and CDR2 FQGNSA. The CDR3 is made up of 16 amino acids. V dropped 2 bases and J dropped 2 bases, with 14 bases sitting between them. In DNA form, the CDR3 reads TGTGCCAGCAGCTTATTAGCCGCCAGATCCACAGATACGCAGTATTTT. Residues: CASSLLAARSTDTQYF.

The CDR3 DNA is TGCGCCAGCAGCCCCAAGACTAGCGGGCAGCCAGATACGCAGTATTTT. This encodes CASSPKTSGQPDTQYF. The chain links TRBV5-1 to TRBJ2-3, with 10 positions matching TRBD2. V shed 4 bases, J shed 4 bases, and the junction held 9 bases outside the gene matches. Germline loops: CDR1 SGHRS, CDR2 YFSETQ. The CDR3 runs 16 residues.

This clone occurred a few times. The V call is TRBV28, the J call TRBJ1-2; D not certain. The CDR3 is 11 residues long. CDR1 and CDR2 from the germline V gene are MDHEN and SYDVKM. V shed 5 bases and J shed 4 bases, with 5 bases lying between them. CDR3 DNA sequence: TGTGCCAGCAGTGGTAGCTATGGCTACACCTTC. Protein sequence: CASSGSYGYTF.

The genes are TRBV5-1 and TRBJ2-3, with D tentatively TRBD2 (5 bases). Trimming took 0 bases from V and 9 from J, leaving 8 bases between them. Per germline, CDR1 SGHRS and CDR2 YFSETQ. CDR3 length equals 12 residues. CDR3 amino acids: CASSLVPGTQYF. The CDR3 DNA sequence: TGCGCCAGCAGCTTGGTCCCGGGAACGCAGTATTTT.

This clone was picked up a small number of times. V and J are TRBV6-5 and TRBJ1-2; weak D call: TRBD1 (5 bases). This CDR3 is 13 amino acids long. The V and J ends lost 6 bases and 6 bases respectively, with 14 bases between them. CDR1 is MNHEY, CDR2 SVGAGI, per germline. Here the CDR3 reads CASRTARLNGYTF. CDR3 DNA sequence: TGTGCCAGCAGGACAGCTCGTCTAAATGGCTACACCTTC.

In this sample, this clone turned up once. This chain joins TRBV7-8 and TRBJ2-3; 16 bases match TRBD2. The V segment lost 5 bases and the J segment 2 bases; nucleotides outside the gene matches: 16. The CDR3 spans 21 residues. Looked up from germline, CDR1 is SGHVS and CDR2 is FQNEAQ. The CDR3, as DNA: TGTGCCAGCAGCCAACACTTCCAGGGACTAGCGGGAGGGGGGATCACAGATACGCAGTATTTT. Amino acids: CASSQHFQGLAGGGITDTQYF.

This chain uses TRBV13 with TRBJ2-3; perhaps TRBD2 as D (6 bases). This CDR3 has 17 residues. Germline assignment: CDR1 PRHDT and CDR2 FYEKMQ (reference sequence). Trimming removed 5 bases from V and 0 bases from J, with 18 bases in between. In nucleotides, the CDR3 is TGTGCCAGCAGCCGTCTGGCGGGAAGTATTAGCACAGATACGCAGTATTTT. Residues: CASSRLAGSISTDTQYF.

The V gene is TRBV13, the J gene TRBJ2-3; 10 bases are shared with TRBD2. This CDR3 is built from 16 residues. Per the germline V gene, CDR1 is PRHDT and CDR2 is FYEKMQ (reference sequence). With V trimmed by 5 bases and J by 4 bases, 9 bases remained unmatched. Here the CDR3 DNA reads TGTGCCAGCAGCGAGAAGCGGGGGGGTTGGGCAGATACGCAGTATTTT. Its protein product is CASSEKRGGWADTQYF. Variable domain in full (rest from reference TRBV13 and TRBJ2-3): AAGVIQSPRHLIKEKRETATLKCYPIPRHDTVYWYQQGPGQDPQFLISFYEKMQSDKGSIPDRFSAQQFSDYHSELNMSSLELGDSALYFCASSEKRGGWADTQYFGPGTRLTVL.

V and J are TRBV23-1 and TRBJ2-3; the D gene is possibly TRBD1 (6 bases). TRBV23-1 is an ORF for which the function is uncertain. The CDR3 covers 13 residues. V was cut by 4 bases and J by 7 bases, with 12 bases left in between. CDR3 residues: CASSPMDSYTQYF. The CDR3 bases are TGCGCCAGCAGTCCCATGGACAGCTATACGCAGTATTTT.

The gene calls are TRBV7-8 and TRBJ2-1, with TRBD2 matching 12 bases. The germline gives CDR1 SGHVS, CDR2 FQNEAQ. Trimming at V came to 6 bases and at J to 11 bases, leaving 11 bases not matched to a gene. This CDR3 comprises 15 residues. This CDR3 is CASRIAKGLAGQQFF. DNA for the CDR3: TGTGCCAGCAGAATAGCGAAAGGACTAGCGGGGCAGCAGTTCTTC.